This paragraph reports one T cell receptor beta chain. Its antigen is as yet unknown. These data are taken from a study of beta chain features in type 1 diabetes. Notes on the study in general: People with Type 1 diabetes carried modestly yet significantly shorter TCRB CDR3s in all four CD4+ subsets.

Isolated RNA was reverse transcribed in full, so expressed TCRB transcripts were sequenced. The protocol was immunoSEQ multiplex PCR, while the TCRdb copy is restricted to in-frame clones and leaves out a portion. Of about 700,000 clones in the sample, 13% are singletons; the top ten hold approximately 0.02%. In total, each donor contributed a single heparinised blood draw that averaged about 120 mL. Cell sorting via CD45RO/CCR7/CD25/CD127/CD95/CD27 was performed to obtain CD4+ naive, central memory, regulatory and stem cell-like memory cells. Germline values: CDR1 ENHRY, CDR2 SYGVKD. This CDR3 has 13 residues. V was clipped by 2 bases and J by 0 bases, with 4 bases between them.

Sequencing was done on a sample of naive CD4+ T cells from blood. This rearrangement joins TRBV10-3 to TRBJ2-5; the D is unclear. The clonotype originates from a man younger than 30 with type 1 diabetes. Here the CDR3 DNA reads TGTGCCATCAGTGAGACGTACCAAGAGACCCAGTACTTC. Its protein product is CAISETYQETQYF.